The 2 T cell receptor beta chains below were found in one sample sequenced in a study of PD-1 blockade in classical Hodgkin lymphoma. Only in-frame clones appear in the TCRdb table, and some are missing; sequencing was by immunoSEQ multiplex PCR. The table has 29,000 or so clones, around 70% seen once. Every patient relapsed after autologous stem cell transplantation, and brentuximab vedotin exposure varied. Sequencing was performed on peripheral blood mononuclear cells (PBMCs), taken before the second cycle of nivolumab. These TCRs come from a human donor with classical Hodgkin lymphoma.

The chain uses TRBV7-3 and TRBJ2-7; 8 bases are shared with TRBD2. Germline trimming cut 4 bases from V and 0 bases from J; bases unmatched to any gene: 5. The CDR3 extends over 15 amino acids. Germline CDR1 and CDR2: SGHTA and FQGTGA. CDR3 residues: CASSYGAGASYEQYF. Written as DNA, the CDR3 is TGTGCCAGCAGCTACGGAGCGGGGGCCTCCTACGAGCAGTACTTC.

The chain links TRBV10-3 to TRBJ2-7, with 8 positions matching TRBD1. Germline V gene data show CDR1 as ENHRY and CDR2 as SYGVKD. Trimming cost V 0 bases and J 9 bases; bases outside gene matches: 7. The CDR3 is made up of 14 amino acids. Here the CDR3 reads CAISESQGDIGQYF. The CDR3 nucleotides read TGTGCCATCAGTGAGTCACAGGGGGACATCGGGCAGTACTTC.